This T cell receptor (beta chain) was recovered during a study of somatic mutations in cytotoxic T cells in rheumatoid arthritis. Study at large: There were some V beta antibody-stained T-cell populations flow-sorted at nearly 100% purity, and these included V beta1+ cells sequenced for TCRB.

General study findings and limits: What antigens the expanded CD8+ clones targeted remained unknown.

Sequencing was performed with immunoSEQ multiplex PCR; in TCRdb, only in-frame clones are kept and a portion is missing. The sample carries approximately 12,000 clones, roughly 80% recorded once. CDR1 and CDR2 from the germline V gene are MNHEY and SMNVEV (reference sequence). The length of the CDR3 is 13 residues. V was clipped by 4 bases and J by 3 bases, with 7 bases between them. The table lists this clone with a count of one. The antigen remains undetermined. Sequences were obtained from CD8+ T cells sorted from blood. The origin of this receptor is an adult with rheumatoid arthritis. V usage is TRBV27 and J usage is TRBJ2-1; no clear D gene. This chain's CDR3 is CASSSSNYNEQFF. CDR3 sequence (DNA): TGTGCCAGCAGTTCCTCGAACTACAATGAGCAGTTCTTC.